Presented here are 28 T cell receptor beta chains from one specimen sequenced in a study of blood T cell repertoires in COVID-19. Libraries were prepared by immunoSEQ multiplex PCR; TCRdb keeps only in-frame clonotypes and omits some of them. Among 310,000 or so clones listed, around 90% were seen once. Sequencing was carried out using peripheral blood. Receptors were obtained from a man in his fifties or sixties with active or convalescent COVID-19.

This chain joins TRBV3-1 (or the pseudogene TRBV3-2) and TRBJ2-7; 7 bases match TRBD1. The CDR3 runs to 13 residues. Germline CDR1 reads LGHDT; CDR2 reads YNNKEL (reference sequence). V shed 4 bases, J shed 5 bases, and the junction held 5 bases outside the gene matches. CDR3 nucleotides: TGTGCCAGCAGCCGAAAAGGGGGCCACGAGCAGTACTTC. It is translated as CASSRKGGHEQYF.

This chain connects TRBV18 to TRBJ2-1, with D possibly TRBD2 on 6 matching bases. Germline CDR1 and CDR2: KGHSH and LQKENI. CDR3 size: 16 residues. The V gene lost 0 bases and the J gene lost 10 bases, with 19 bases spanning the gap. The CDR3 is CASSPPAGSGLKEQFF. The CDR3 DNA follows: TGTGCCAGCTCACCACCGGCCGGGAGCGGGCTTAAGGAGCAGTTCTTC.

This clone was counted once. The rearrangement links TRBV12-3 or TRBV12-4 to TRBJ1-1, with TRBD1 identical over 7 bases. Losses at the gene ends were 7 bases for V and 3 bases for J; bases not matched to a gene: 5. This CDR3 is built from 13 residues. This CDR3 is CASTLGGDTEAFF. The CDR3 DNA follows: TGTGCCAGCACCCTAGGGGGCGACACTGAAGCTTTCTTT.

V usage is TRBV25-1 and J usage is TRBJ2-5, with TRBD2 identical over 10 bases. The junction had 0 bases not matched to a gene; V was cut back by 4 bases and J by 1 base. Looked up from germline, CDR1 is MGHDK and CDR2 is SYGVNS. CDR3 length equals 14 residues. In DNA, the CDR3 is TGTGCCAGCAGTGTAGCGGGAGGCCAAGAGACCCAGTACTTC. This encodes CASSVAGGQETQYF.

This chain joins TRBV7-6 and TRBJ2-5, with unresolved D. This CDR3 spans 13 amino acids. V shed 3 bases and J shed 5 bases, with 10 bases lying between them. Germline V CDR1 and CDR2: SGHVS, FNYEAQ. CDR3: CASSLVARETQYF. As DNA, the CDR3 is TGTGCCAGCAGCTTGGTTGCGCGTGAGACCCAGTACTTC.

The J gene is TRBJ2-2, the V gene TRBV9; D call uncertain. The germline gives CDR1 SGDLS, CDR2 YYNGEE. V lost 2 bases and J lost 9, with 17 bases in between. The CDR3 spans 15 residues. The CDR3 DNA follows: TGTGCCAGCAGCGTCTACGAGGATGTGTACCGGGAGCTGTTTTTT. This gives the protein CASSVYEDVYRELFF.

This rearrangement joins TRBV11-2 to TRBJ1-3; 11 nucleotides match TRBD1. This CDR3 comprises 16 residues. The germline V gene has CDR1 SGHAT and CDR2 FQNNGV. V trimming: 3 bases; J trimming: 3 bases; junction bases outside the gene matches: 4. CDR3 amino acids: CASSLGQGGHGNTIYF. The CDR3 DNA reads TGTGCCAGCAGCTTGGGACAGGGGGGGCATGGAAACACCATATATTTT.

The chain joins TRBV6-5 to TRBJ1-1; a weak D match, TRBD1 (6 bases). The V end was cut by 4 bases, the J end by 2 bases, with 17 bases between. Germline V CDR1 and CDR2: MNHEY, SVGAGI. There are 16 residues in the CDR3. The CDR3 loop is CASSSLGQLLNTEAFF. DNA of the CDR3: TGTGCCAGCAGTTCACTCGGACAGCTCCTTAACACTGAAGCTTTCTTT.

The rearrangement joins TRBV4-3 to TRBJ2-1, with a tentative D call TRBD2 (6 bases). Germline assignment: CDR1 LGHNA and CDR2 YSLEER. The CDR3 is 16 amino acids. V was trimmed by 1 base and J by 0 bases, leaving 10 bases between them. This CDR3 is CASSQGGGNSYNEQFF. The CDR3 nucleotides are TGCGCCAGCAGCCAAGGAGGAGGGAACTCCTACAATGAGCAGTTCTTC.

This clone has only one observation. The V call is TRBV19, the J call TRBJ1-1, with 8 nucleotides matching TRBD1. CDR1 and CDR2 from the germline V gene are LNHDA and SQIVND (reference sequence). The V segment lost 6 bases and the J segment 3 bases; nucleotides outside the gene matches: 6. CDR3 length: 14 residues. The chain's CDR3 is CASRLTGEYTEAFF. CDR3 coding DNA: TGTGCCAGTAGGCTGACAGGGGAGTACACTGAAGCTTTCTTT.

V usage is TRBV6-1 and J usage is TRBJ1-5; D not certain. The CDR3 spans 13 residues. Germline-derived CDR1 and CDR2 are MNHNS and SASEGT. The germline V and J ends were trimmed by 0 bases and 9 bases, with 9 bases remaining between them. CDR3 nucleotide sequence: TGTGCCAGCAGTGAAGCCTATCGGTTGCCCCAGCATTTT. Protein product: CASSEAYRLPQHF.

This clone was recorded once. The chain couples TRBV4-2 to TRBJ1-2; D not certain. Trimming removed 0 bases from V and 1 base from J, with 6 bases in between. The V gene's germline CDR1 is LGHNA and CDR2 YNFKEQ. The length of the CDR3 is 14 residues. The CDR3 loop is CASSQDGSNYGYTF. DNA for the CDR3: TGTGCCAGCAGCCAAGATGGCAGTAACTATGGCTACACCTTC.

V gene TRBV27 combines with J gene TRBJ1-2; 8 bases align to TRBD1. Germline CDR1 reads MNHEY; CDR2 reads SMNVEV (reference sequence). The V segment lost 3 bases and the J segment 6 bases; nucleotides outside the gene matches: 6. The CDR3 extends over 14 amino acids. The DNA of the CDR3 is TGTGCCAGCAGTTTTTTAGCGACAGGGGATGGCTACACCTTC. It encodes CASSFLATGDGYTF.

The J gene is TRBJ1-5, the V gene TRBV19; D is unclear. V dropped 3 bases and J dropped 6 bases, with 9 bases sitting between them. CDR1 LNHDA and CDR2 SQIVND come from the germline V gene (reference sequence). The CDR3 totals 13 residues. CDR3 in DNA: TGTGCCAGTAGTATTGGTGTCGGTCAGCCCCAGCATTTT. It yields the protein CASSIGVGQPQHF.

This sequence joins TRBV29-1 and TRBJ2-6; no reliable D call. The germline V gene has CDR1 SQVTM and CDR2 ANQGSEA. This CDR3 spans 14 amino acids. Trimming cost V 6 bases and J 2 bases, with 11 bases left between them. The CDR3, as DNA: TGCAGCGTCTCGCAGTCGACTGGGGCCAACGTCCTGACTTTC. It is translated as CSVSQSTGANVLTF.

This clone showed up just once. The chain uses TRBV25-1 and TRBJ2-7; D remains unclear. Per the germline V gene, CDR1 is MGHDK and CDR2 is SYGVNS. The CDR3 loop spans 15 amino acids. Trimming cost V 2 bases and J 3 bases, with 14 bases left between them. The CDR3 loop is CASSEGEGASYEQYF. The CDR3 bases are TGTGCCAGCAGTGAAGGTGAAGGAGCGAGCTACGAGCAGTACTTC.

This clone was observed a handful of times. The sample contains more than one DNA sequence encoding this CDR3. The gene calls are TRBV9 and TRBJ2-1, with TRBD2 identical over 11 bases. The CDR3 totals 14 residues. Germline assignment: CDR1 SGDLS and CDR2 YYNGEE. The ends lost 5 bases at V and 8 bases at J; junction bases unmatched: 6. The CDR3 nucleotides read TGTGCCAGCAGTCTTAGCGGGGGGGCTTATGAGCAGTTCTTC. It codes for CASSLSGGAYEQFF.

This chain uses TRBV9 with TRBJ2-3; 12 bases fit TRBD2. V lost 0 bases, J lost 3 bases, and 8 bases stayed unmatched. The CDR3 totals 18 residues. Germline V gene sequence: CDR1 SGDLS, CDR2 YYNGEE. CDR3 loop: CASSVAPLTSGRTDTQYF. CDR3 in DNA: TGTGCCAGCAGCGTAGCGCCCTTGACTAGCGGGAGAACAGATACGCAGTATTTT. Full variable domain (remainder filled in from reference TRBV9 and TRBJ2-3): DSGVTQTPKHLITATGQRVTLRCSPRSGDLSVYWYQQSLDQGLQFLIQYYNGEERAKGNILERFSAQQFPDLHSELNLSSLELGDSALYFCASSVAPLTSGRTDTQYFGPGTRLTVL.

The gene calls are TRBV5-1 and TRBJ2-7; D not resolved. The length of the CDR3 is 15 residues. Deletions cut 0 bases from V and 6 bases from J, with 16 bases between. CDR1 and CDR2 from the germline V gene are SGHRS and YFSETQ. The CDR3, as DNA: TGCGCCAGCAGCTTGGAACGGGTAGCTCCTACCGAGCAGTACTTC. It translates to CASSLERVAPTEQYF.

The J gene is TRBJ1-1, the V gene TRBV5-1, with 7 bases aligning to TRBD1. The CDR3 is 16 amino acids. V gave up 0 bases and J gave up 2 bases; unmatched junction bases: 7. Germline V CDR1 and CDR2: SGHRS, YFSETQ. This chain's CDR3 is CASSLGLTGRNTEAFF. DNA of the CDR3: TGCGCCAGCAGCTTGGGATTGACAGGGAGAAACACTGAAGCTTTCTTT.

This clone was seen a single time. The J gene is TRBJ1-2, the V gene TRBV19; TRBD1 matches 9 bases. The junction had 6 bases not matched to a gene; V was cut back by 9 bases and J by 4 bases. The germline V gene has CDR1 LNHDA and CDR2 SQIVND (reference sequence). The CDR3 contains 13 residues. CDR3 DNA: TGTGCCAGCCACACAGGGGGCGGCTATGGCTACACCTTC. Translated, it gives CASHTGGGYGYTF.

The CDR3 DNA sequence: TGTGCCAGCTCACCAGGGACAGGGGGCAGCTACGAGCAGTACTTC. Translating gives CASSPGTGGSYEQYF. The chain is built from TRBV18 and TRBJ2-7; 12 bases are a match to TRBD1. CDR1 and CDR2 (germline): KGHSH, LQKENI. With 2 bases clipped from V and 3 bases from J, the junction kept 2 bases outside the gene matches. The CDR3 consists of 15 residues.

The gene calls are TRBV30 and TRBJ1-3, with 8 nucleotides matching TRBD1. V lost 2 bases, J lost 0 bases, and 3 bases stayed unmatched. Germline V gene lookup returns CDR1 GTSNPN and CDR2 SVGIG (reference sequence). The CDR3 is 15 residues long. The chain's CDR3 is CAWSTGGASGNTIYF. The CDR3 DNA follows: TGTGCCTGGAGTACAGGGGGGGCCTCTGGAAACACCATATATTTT.

The rearrangement links TRBV6-1 to TRBJ2-1, with D possibly matching TRBD2 (6 bases). Germline V gene data show CDR1 as MNHNS and CDR2 as SASEGT. This CDR3 has 14 amino acids. Trimming left V 2 bases short and J 10 bases short, with 15 bases between. The CDR3 spells CASSEMRGGSEQFF. CDR3 DNA: TGTGCCAGCAGTGAAATGAGGGGAGGTAGCGAGCAGTTCTTC.

Turning to this clone: The same CDR3 also results from other DNA sequences found in this sample. This chain uses TRBV5-4 with TRBJ1-2; 8 positions match TRBD1. This CDR3 is built from 14 residues. Germline-derived CDR1 and CDR2 are SGHNT and YYREEE (reference sequence). The V gene end was trimmed by 4 bases and the J gene end by 4 bases; junction bases not matched to a gene: 6. The CDR3 protein is CASSLGQGGYGYTF. The CDR3 bases are TGTGCCAGCAGCCTTGGACAGGGCGGCTATGGCTACACCTTC.

J is TRBJ2-2 and V is TRBV20-1, with a tentative D call TRBD1 (6 bases). Trimming removed 3 bases at V and 14 bases at J, with 31 bases between. This CDR3 has 17 residues. Germline V gene data show CDR1 as DFQATT and CDR2 as SNEGSKA (reference sequence). CDR3 region: CSASTEPPGTPRRRLFF. The CDR3 DNA sequence: TGCAGTGCTAGTACCGAACCCCCAGGGACACCAAGGAGGAGACTGTTTTTT.

The genes are TRBV3-1 (or the pseudogene TRBV3-2) and TRBJ1-6; D not certain. The V end was cut by 4 bases, the J end by 7 bases, with 14 bases between. The CDR3 spans 15 residues. Per the germline V gene, CDR1 is LGHDT and CDR2 is YNNKEL (reference sequence). The CDR3 DNA reads TGTGCCAGCAGCCGGAACCGGGAATGGAATTCACCCCTCCACTTT. This translates into CASSRNREWNSPLHF.

This chain joins TRBV18 and TRBJ2-2; D perhaps matches TRBD1 (6 bases). Trimming cost V 5 bases and J 6 bases, with 19 bases left between them. The germline gives CDR1 KGHSH, CDR2 LQKENI. The CDR3 extends over 16 amino acids. The CDR3 DNA follows: TGTGCCAGCTCATTCGGGGTACAGGGCGCGTCCGGGGAGCTGTTTTTT. Amino acids: CASSFGVQGASGELFF.